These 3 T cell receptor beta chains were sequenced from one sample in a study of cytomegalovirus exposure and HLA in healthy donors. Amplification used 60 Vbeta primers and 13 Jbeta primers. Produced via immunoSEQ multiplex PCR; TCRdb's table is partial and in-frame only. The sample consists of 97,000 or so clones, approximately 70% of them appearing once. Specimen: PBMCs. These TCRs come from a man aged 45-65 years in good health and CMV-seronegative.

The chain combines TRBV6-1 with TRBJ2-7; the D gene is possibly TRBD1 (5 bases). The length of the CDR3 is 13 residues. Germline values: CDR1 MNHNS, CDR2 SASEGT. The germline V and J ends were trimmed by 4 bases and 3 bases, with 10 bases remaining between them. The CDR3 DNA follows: TGTGCCAGCAGTGTGGGCAGGGACTACGAGCAGTACTTC. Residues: CASSVGRDYEQYF.

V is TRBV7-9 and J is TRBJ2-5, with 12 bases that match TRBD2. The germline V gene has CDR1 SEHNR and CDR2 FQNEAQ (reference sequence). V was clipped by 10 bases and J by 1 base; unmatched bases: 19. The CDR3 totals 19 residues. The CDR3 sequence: CATNSPLAGGPKIQETQYF. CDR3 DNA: TGTGCCACCAATTCCCCACTAGCGGGGGGCCCCAAGATCCAAGAGACCCAGTACTTC.

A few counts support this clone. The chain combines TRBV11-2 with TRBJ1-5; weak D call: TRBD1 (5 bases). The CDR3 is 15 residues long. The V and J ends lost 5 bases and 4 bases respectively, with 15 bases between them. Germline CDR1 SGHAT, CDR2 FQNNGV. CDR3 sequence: CASSLDSNSNQPQHF. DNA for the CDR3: TGTGCCAGCAGCCTCGACAGCAACTCTAATCAGCCCCAGCATTTT. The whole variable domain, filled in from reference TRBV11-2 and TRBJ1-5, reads EAGVAQSPRYKIIEKRQSVAFWCNPISGHATLYWYQQILGQGPKLLIQFQNNGVVDDSQLPKDRFSAERLKGVDSTLKIQPAKLEDSAVYLCASSLDSNSNQPQHFGDGTRLSIL.